This T cell receptor (beta chain) came from a study of OX40 agonist ivuxolimab in advanced cancers. The germline V gene has CDR1 SGHTA and CDR2 FQGNSA. After removal of 1 base from V and 6 bases from J, the junction contained 3 bases not matched to a gene. The CDR3 is made up of 15 amino acids. Sequencing was performed with immunoSEQ multiplex PCR; in TCRdb, only in-frame clones are kept and a portion is missing. The sample has about 54,000 clones; under 95% are singletons. This clonotype originated in an adult with an advanced solid tumor such as melanoma, head and neck, liver or kidney cancer. The genes are TRBV7-2 and TRBJ1-6, with 7 bases that match TRBD1. The sequencing used CD4+ or CD8+ T cells sorted from blood, collected in a trial of the OX40 agonist ivuxolimab. Here the CDR3 reads CASSLEGTVNSPLHF. The CDR3 DNA sequence: TGTGCCAGCAGCTTAGAGGGGACAGTTAATTCACCCCTCCACTTT.